The source of this TCR beta chain is a study of PD-1 blockade in classical Hodgkin lymphoma (dated by TCRdb to the early 2020s). At the level of the whole study: Nivolumab dosing was 3 mg/kg intravenously every 2 weeks, continuing until either disease progression or unacceptable toxicity. To define a peripheral blood immune signature of response to PD-1 blockade in classical Hodgkin lymphoma, the study combined TCR beta sequencing with CyTOF.

The label giving this sample's time point can be read as: cycle 4 day 1 (C4D1), after less than seven weeks of nivolumab. All trial patients had relapsed after autologous stem cell transplantation, with cohorts A, B and C differing in prior brentuximab vedotin exposure. The trial cohort comprised some 60 patients with relapsed/refractory classical Hodgkin lymphoma whose best overall responses were complete response, partial response or progressive disease. Trial patients were treated with single-agent nivolumab in the multi-cohort phase II CheckMate 205 trial. An independent review committee assessed best overall response by applying the 2007 International Working Group response criteria. Trial PBMCs were obtained immediately prior to nivolumab initiation (C1D1) and on therapy at cycle 2 day 1 and cycle 4 day 1. Peripheral blood was collected in 8 mL Vacutainer Cell Preparation Tubes, from which PBMCs were isolated by centrifugation and then cryopreserved.

Notes on this clone: The specificity of this receptor is unknown. Base qualities are not provided; no much larger clone lies one nucleotide away.

Genomic DNA was isolated using the Qiagen DNeasy kit from unsorted PBMCs as well as from negatively selected CD4+ and CD8+ fractions. Amplification of TCR beta CDR3 regions was done by immunoSEQ multiplex PCR with primers that anneal to V and J segments. Amplification bias was minimized using a synthetic immune receptor repertoire, and residual bias was removed computationally after sequencing. For the original study's pipeline: Custom Python scripts were used to quantify repertoire diversity as the Shannon entropy index. Unsorted, CD4+ and CD8+ repertoires were analyzed separately, except for combined analyses in which CD4+ and CD8+ sequences were merged in silico. A clone counted as expanded when the clone's frequency after treatment rose at least 2-fold relative to C1D1, and clones undetected at baseline were given a pseudocount of 0.5. Singleton clones were defined as clones with 0 or 1 copy at C1D1, and non-singleton clones were defined as clones with 2 or more copies. By matching protein sequences in sorted samples from the same patient, clones expanded in unsorted samples were annotated as CD4+, CD8+ or unknown. Wilcoxon tests were applied to paired samples to test diversity changes from C1D1 to C4D1. TCRdb carries this immuneACCESS record with in-frame sequences only. Its versions omit some clonotypes, under half of them owing to an unresolved V gene in the studies checked, with the rest unexplained. The V and J calls and clone size are taken from that table; D and trimming were inferred from the DNA. The sample yields around 57,000 clones; roughly 86% were counted once. Around 7.1% of the sample rests with the top ten.

Results and caveats for the whole study, not just this receptor: Only a single clinical trial cohort was studied, and what caused the repertoire differences, possibly disease activity or prior therapy, remained undefined. Baseline diversity similar to that of newly diagnosed patients was observed in trial patients achieving complete response, whereas significantly lower diversity was observed in partial responders and progressors. By C4D1, a significant rise was seen in CD4+ TCR diversity but not in CD8+ TCR diversity (p=0.0027 vs p=0.16), and the rise was most apparent among complete responders (p=0.02). Baseline TCR diversity was reported to be lower in newly diagnosed patients than in healthy donors, and even lower in relapsed/refractory patients. Lower diversity was seen in patients whose nivolumab began less than 1 year after ASCT, and these patients were left out of later analyses so that immune reconstitution would not confound the results.

V drops 3 bases and J drops 0 bases, leaving 13 bases in between. CDR3 length: 15 amino acids, cysteine to phenylalanine. Just CDR3 DNA is preserved here, 45 bases in frame from base 1. CDR1 SGHNT and CDR2 YYREEE are derived from the germline V gene (reference sequence). This TCR was recovered from a human donor with classical Hodgkin lymphoma. The material sequenced was peripheral blood mononuclear cells (PBMCs), taken before the fourth cycle of nivolumab. The chain links TRBV5-4 with TRBJ2-7; the D gene is possibly TRBD1 or TRBD2, with 5 bases matching each. The sequenced DNA is TGTGCCAGCAGCTCGCCGGGACCAAGCTCCTACGAGCAGTACTTC. It is translated as CASSSPGPSSYEQYF.